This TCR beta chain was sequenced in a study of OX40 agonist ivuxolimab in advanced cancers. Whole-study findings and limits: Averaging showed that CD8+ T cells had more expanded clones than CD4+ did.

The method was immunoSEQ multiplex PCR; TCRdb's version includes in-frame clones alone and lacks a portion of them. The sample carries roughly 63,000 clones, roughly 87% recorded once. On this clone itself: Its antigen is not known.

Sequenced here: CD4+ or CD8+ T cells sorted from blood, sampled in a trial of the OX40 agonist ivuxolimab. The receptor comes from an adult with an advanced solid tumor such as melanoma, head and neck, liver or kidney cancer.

The CDR3 nucleotides are TGTGCCAGCAGCTTGGCAGGGGACACCGGGGAGCTGTTTTTT. Translating gives CASSLAGDTGELFF. The rearrangement uses TRBV6-5 and TRBJ2-2; tentative D call: TRBD1 (6 bases). Deletions cut 6 bases from V and 3 bases from J, with 11 bases between. CDR1 is MNHEY and CDR2 is SVGAGI in the germline V gene. The CDR3 loop spans 14 amino acids.